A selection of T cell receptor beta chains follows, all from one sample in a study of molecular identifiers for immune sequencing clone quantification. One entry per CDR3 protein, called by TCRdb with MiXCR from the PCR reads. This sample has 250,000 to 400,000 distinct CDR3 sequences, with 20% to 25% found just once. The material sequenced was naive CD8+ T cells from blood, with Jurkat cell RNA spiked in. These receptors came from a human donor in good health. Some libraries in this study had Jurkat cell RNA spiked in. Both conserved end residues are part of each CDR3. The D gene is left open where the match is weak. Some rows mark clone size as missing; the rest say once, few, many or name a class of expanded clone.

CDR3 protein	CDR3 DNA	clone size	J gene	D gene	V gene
CASSLEPGDEQYF	TGTGCCAGCAGCTTAGAACCCGGGGACGAGCAGTACTTC	many	TRBJ2-7	NA	TRBV7-6
CASSLNRDTYNEQFF	TGTGCCAGCAGCTTAAACCGGGACACGTACAATGAGCAGTTCTTC	many	TRBJ2-1	NA	TRBV7-2
CASSPRVGEGEQYF	TGTGCCAGCAGTCCCCGAGTCGGGGAGGGCGAGCAGTACTTC	many	TRBJ2-7	TRBD2	TRBV28
CASSQDRPSTYEQYF	TGCGCCAGCAGCCAAGACCGTCCCTCCACCTACGAGCAGTACTTC	many	TRBJ2-7	NA	TRBV4-3
CAWNRGQGGEQYF	TGTGCCTGGAACCGCGGACAGGGCGGGGAGCAGTACTTC	many	TRBJ2-7	TRBD1	TRBV30
CASSSPGQPPTEAFF	TGTGCCAGCAGCTCGCCGGGACAACCACCGACTGAAGCTTTCTTT	many	TRBJ1-1	NA	TRBV7-9
CASSAPGAGGGTDTQYF	TGTGCCAGCTCAGCCCCCGGAGCGGGAGGTGGCACAGATACGCAGTATTTT	NA	TRBJ2-3	TRBD2	TRBV18
CASSPRTDGGYTF	TGCGCCAGCAGCCCCCGTACAGATGGGGGCTACACCTTC	many	TRBJ1-2	NA	TRBV4-3
CASNAGYQETQYF	TGTGCCAGCAACGCGGGATACCAAGAGACCCAGTACTTC	NA	TRBJ2-5	NA	TRBV6-2/TRBV6-3
CASSLYGTSTEAFF	TGTGCCAGCAGCTTGTACGGGACAAGCACTGAAGCTTTCTTT	NA	TRBJ1-1	NA	TRBV5-8
CASGGASGEKDF	TGTGCCAGCGGGGGGGCTAGCGGCGAAAAAGACTTC	few	TRBJ2-4	NA	TRBV6-2/TRBV6-3
CASSSPTGEQYF	TGTGCCAGCAGTTCACCCACAGGCGAGCAGTACTTC	NA	TRBJ2-7	NA	TRBV27
CASSLGLIGEQFF	TGTGCCAGCAGCTTAGGCCTAATCGGGGAGCAGTTCTTC	many	TRBJ2-1	NA	TRBV13
CASTALPGQGTDTQYF	TGTGCCAGCACTGCGTTACCGGGACAGGGAACAGATACGCAGTATTTT	few	TRBJ2-3	TRBD1	TRBV6-2/TRBV6-3
CAWSVLISGGGEQYF	TGTGCCTGGAGTGTACTGATTAGCGGGGGAGGCGAGCAGTACTTC	NA	TRBJ2-7	TRBD2	TRBV30
CASSSSPPGTSGNTIYF	TGCGCCAGCAGTTCTTCCCCCCCTGGCACCTCTGGAAACACCATATATTTT	many	TRBJ1-3	NA	TRBV5-1
CASSLDITGEQYF	TGTGCCAGCAGCTTAGACATCACGGGGGAGCAGTACTTC	NA	TRBJ2-7	NA	TRBV11-2
CSQTGPGETQYF	TGCAGCCAAACAGGGCCGGGAGAGACCCAGTACTTC	NA	TRBJ2-5	NA	TRBV29-1
CASSFRLAGSDEQYF	TGCGCCAGCAGCTTCCGACTAGCGGGGAGCGACGAGCAGTACTTC	many	TRBJ2-7	TRBD2	TRBV4-1
CASSPPLQMNTEAFF	TGTGCCAGCAGCCCGCCCTTACAGATGAACACTGAAGCTTTCTTT	many	TRBJ1-1	NA	TRBV11-2
CASSYEREGTDTQYF	TGTGCCAGCAGCTACGAGCGGGAGGGCACAGATACGCAGTATTTT	NA	TRBJ2-3	TRBD2	TRBV6-6
CATSRGSDPYNEQFF	TGTGCCACCAGTCGGGGTTCGGACCCCTACAATGAGCAGTTCTTC	many	TRBJ2-1	NA	TRBV24-1
CASSWTQETQYF	TGTGCCAGCAGTTGGACCCAAGAGACCCAGTACTTC	many	TRBJ2-5	NA	TRBV28
CASSPSPNRGYTF	TGTGCCAGCAGTCCGTCTCCGAATAGAGGCTACACCTTC	many	TRBJ1-2	NA	TRBV28
CASTWADSYNEQFF	TGTGCCAGCACCTGGGCAGACAGCTACAATGAGCAGTTCTTC	NA	TRBJ2-1	NA	TRBV11-2
CASGPASSYNEQFF	TGTGCCAGCGGTCCGGCGAGCTCCTACAATGAGCAGTTCTTC	many	TRBJ2-1	NA	TRBV7-9
CASSQVVGLAATDTQYF	TGTGCCAGCAGCCAAGTAGTAGGACTAGCGGCAACAGATACGCAGTATTTT	NA	TRBJ2-3	TRBD2	TRBV4-2
CASSPPPPGGDTQYF	TGTGCCAGCAGCCCGCCTCCCCCTGGCGGTGATACGCAGTATTTT	NA	TRBJ2-3	NA	TRBV13
CASSPGTGDEQYF	TGCGCCAGCAGTCCCGGGACAGGAGACGAGCAGTACTTC	many	TRBJ2-7	TRBD1	TRBV11-2
CASSLLGSGAGELFF	TGTGCCAGCAGTTTATTGGGGTCCGGTGCCGGGGAGCTGTTTTTT	few	TRBJ2-2	NA	TRBV12-3/TRBV12-4
CASSISGFNYGYTF	TGTGCCAGTAGTATCAGCGGATTTAACTATGGCTACACCTTC	many	TRBJ1-2	NA	TRBV19
CASSQGLGRSYEQYF	TGCGCCAGCAGCCAAGGGCTCGGACGCTCCTACGAGCAGTACTTC	many	TRBJ2-7	NA	TRBV4-1
CASSFQPGLAPYTDTQYF	TGTGCCAGCAGCTTCCAACCGGGACTAGCGCCTTACACAGATACGCAGTATTTT	NA	TRBJ2-3	TRBD2	TRBV14
CSVPPVGWTDTQYF	TGCAGTGTCCCCCCGGTGGGTTGGACAGATACGCAGTATTTT	many	TRBJ2-3	NA	TRBV20-1
CASSHPGTGPYEQYF	TGTGCCAGCAGCCATCCCGGGACGGGTCCCTACGAGCAGTACTTC	many	TRBJ2-7	NA	TRBV7-9
CASSLYQDSQETQYF	TGTGCCAGCAGTTTATATCAGGATTCTCAAGAGACCCAGTACTTC	many	TRBJ2-5	NA	TRBV28
CASSFDVNTEAFF	TGTGCCAGCAGTTTCGATGTTAACACTGAAGCTTTCTTT	many	TRBJ1-1	NA	TRBV28
CASSPDRPTDTQYF	TGTGCCAGCAGCCCGGACAGGCCCACAGATACGCAGTATTTT	NA	TRBJ2-3	TRBD1	TRBV6-5
CASWRTDFHANYGYTF	TGTGCCAGCTGGCGGACGGATTTTCACGCTAACTATGGCTACACCTTC	NA	TRBJ1-2	NA	TRBV7-9
CASTPAGPPDTQYF	TGTGCCAGCACCCCGGCTGGGCCCCCAGATACGCAGTATTTT	many	TRBJ2-3	NA	TRBV5-6
CASSLEQGLYTEAFF	TGTGCCAGCAGCTTAGAGCAGGGGTTGTACACTGAAGCTTTCTTT	many	TRBJ1-1	NA	TRBV7-8
CSARPEGNSPLHF	TGCAGTGCTAGGCCCGAGGGAAATTCACCCCTCCACTTT	few	TRBJ1-6	NA	TRBV20-1
CASSSYNDLGRPDTQYF	TGTGCCAGCAGCTCGTATAACGATCTCGGGCGCCCAGATACGCAGTATTTT	many	TRBJ2-3	NA	TRBV5-6
CSVEGEGGAFF	TGCAGCGTTGAGGGGGAAGGGGGGGCTTTCTTT	many	TRBJ1-1	NA	TRBV29-1
CASSLDSYTGELFF	TGTGCCAGCAGCCTCGACAGCTACACCGGGGAGCTGTTTTTT	NA	TRBJ2-2	NA	TRBV6-2/TRBV6-3
CASSYSGRTYEQYF	TGTGCCAGCAGTTACAGTGGGAGGACCTACGAGCAGTACTTC	many	TRBJ2-7	NA	TRBV6-2/TRBV6-3
CASGHPDRAQETQYF	TGTGCCAGCGGCCACCCTGACAGGGCCCAAGAGACCCAGTACTTC	few	TRBJ2-5	TRBD1	TRBV7-6
CASSLLTETNTGELFF	TGTGCCAGCAGCTTATTGACCGAAACGAACACCGGGGAGCTGTTTTTT	many	TRBJ2-2	NA	TRBV7-9
CASRPGVMGNQPQHF	TGTGCCAGCAGACCAGGGGTGATGGGCAATCAGCCCCAGCATTTT	few	TRBJ1-5	NA	TRBV6-5
CASSYREGTEAFF	TGTGCCAGCAGTTACAGGGAGGGGACTGAAGCTTTCTTT	many	TRBJ1-1	NA	TRBV6-2/TRBV6-3
CASSPYSSDTQYF	TGTGCCAGTAGTCCCTACTCCTCCGATACGCAGTATTTT	few	TRBJ2-3	NA	TRBV19
CASSPPPSGIRQYF	TGTGCCAGCAGCCCGCCGCCTAGCGGGATTAGGCAGTACTTC	NA	TRBJ2-7	TRBD2	TRBV7-9